This T cell receptor (beta chain) appears in the sequencing data of a study of T cell changes during pregnancy in multiple sclerosis. After removal of 7 bases from V and 6 bases from J, the junction contained 17 bases not matched to a gene. This CDR3 region has 16 residues. Germline values: CDR1 MDHEN, CDR2 SYDVKM. Sequenced by immunoSEQ multiplex PCR; TCRdb stores in-frame clones only, minus some. The sample lists about 72,000 clones, approximately 90% occurring once. This specimen consisted of peripheral blood, obtained in the first trimester of pregnancy. The source of this sequence is a female donor in good health, enrolled as a control in a pregnancy study. The chain uses TRBV28 and TRBJ2-7; 8 nucleotides align to TRBD1. The CDR3 protein is CASTSPGGQATGEQYF. The CDR3 DNA is TGTGCCAGCACTTCACCAGGGGGACAGGCGACCGGCGAGCAGTACTTC. The full variable domain, completed using reference TRBV28 and TRBJ2-7, is DVKVTQSSRYLVKRTGEKVFLECVQDMDHENMFWYRQDPGLGLRLIYFSYDVKMKEKGDIPEGYSVSREKKERFSLILESASTNQTSMYLCASTSPGGQATGEQYFGPGTRLTVT.